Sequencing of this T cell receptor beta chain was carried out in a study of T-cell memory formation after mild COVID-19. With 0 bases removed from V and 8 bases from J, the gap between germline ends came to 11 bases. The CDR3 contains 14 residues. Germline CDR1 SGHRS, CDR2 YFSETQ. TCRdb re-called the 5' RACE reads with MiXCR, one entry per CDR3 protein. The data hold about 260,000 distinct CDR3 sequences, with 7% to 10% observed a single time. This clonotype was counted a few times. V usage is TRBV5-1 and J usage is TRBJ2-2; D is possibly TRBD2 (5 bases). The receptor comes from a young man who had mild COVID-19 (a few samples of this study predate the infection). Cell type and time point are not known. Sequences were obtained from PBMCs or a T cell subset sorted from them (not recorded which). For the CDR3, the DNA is TGCGCCAGCAGCTTGGCCCCGGGGAGTGGGGAGCTGTTTTTT. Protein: CASSLAPGSGELFF.